A single sample gave rise to the 7 T cell receptor beta chains below, sequenced in a study of T cell responses to AZD1222 COVID-19 vaccine. Assay: immunoSEQ multiplex PCR; the TCRdb copy retains only in-frame clones and omits some. The sample has about 100,000 clones, 75% to 90% seen once. The sample consisted of peripheral blood, taken 28 days after the second AZD1222 dose. Receptors originate from an adult who received the AZD1222 COVID-19 vaccine.

The V call is TRBV6-6, the J call TRBJ2-7; perhaps TRBD1 as D (6 bases). V shed 2 bases and J shed 0 bases, with 11 bases lying between them. CDR3 length: 15 amino acids. The germline V gene encodes CDR1 MNHNY and CDR2 SVGAGI (reference sequence). The CDR3 reads CASSYLGQSSYEQYF. The CDR3 nucleotides are TGTGCCAGCAGTTACCTTGGACAGAGCTCCTACGAGCAGTACTTC.

This clone was seen more than once but under ten times. The chain uses TRBV5-1 and TRBJ2-2; D gene unclear. This CDR3 region has 14 residues. Per the germline V gene, CDR1 is SGHRS and CDR2 is YFSETQ. V lost 0 bases to trimming and J lost 6 bases, with 9 bases between them. In DNA form, the CDR3 reads TGCGCCAGCAGCTTGGCGGTCGGATCCGGGGAGCTGTTTTTT. It specifies CASSLAVGSGELFF.

The genes are TRBV19 and TRBJ2-7, with 13 bases lining up with TRBD2. V shed 4 bases, J shed 6 bases, and the junction held 3 bases outside the gene matches. Germline loops: CDR1 LNHDA, CDR2 SQIVND (reference sequence). The CDR3 covers 14 residues. This CDR3 is CASSNGLAGVEQYF. CDR3 in DNA: TGTGCCAGTAGTAATGGACTAGCGGGAGTCGAGCAGTACTTC.

CDR3 region: CASSLTGGAYTIYF. In nucleotides, the CDR3 is TGTGCCAGCAGCTTAACAGGGGGAGCGTACACCATATATTTT. This chain links TRBV7-9 with TRBJ1-3, with 8 bases lining up with TRBD1. V lost 2 bases and J lost 8; bases outside the gene matches: 5. Germline CDR1 reads SEHNR; CDR2 reads FQNEAQ (reference sequence). The CDR3 covers 14 residues.

The chain has TRBV18 and TRBJ2-5; TRBD2 aligns across 9 bases. CDR3 length: 15 residues. Per the germline V gene, CDR1 is KGHSH and CDR2 is LQKENI. V shed 4 bases and J 5 bases; nucleotides not matched to a gene: 8. The CDR3, as DNA: TGTGCCAGCTCACTCGCGGGGGGGCCCCAGGAGACCCAGTACTTC. It is translated as CASSLAGGPQETQYF. The full variable domain, with the rest looked up from reference TRBV18 and TRBJ2-5, is NAGVMQNPRHLVRRRGQEARLRCSPMKGHSHVYWYRQLPEEGLKFMVYLQKENIIDESGMPKERFSAEFPKEGPSILRIQQVVRGDSAAYFCASSLAGGPQETQYFGPGTRLLVL.

This chain uses TRBV4-3 with TRBJ1-1; D unresolved. Trimming stripped 2 bases from V and 1 base from J, with 5 bases between. The germline CDR1 and CDR2 sequences are LGHNA and YSLEER. The CDR3 spans 13 residues. The CDR3: CASSQWTNTEAFF. The CDR3 nucleotides read TGCGCCAGCAGCCAATGGACGAACACTGAAGCTTTCTTT.

V is TRBV5-1 and J is TRBJ2-2, with 9 nucleotides matching TRBD2. CDR3 length equals 17 residues. The J segment lost 5 bases and the V segment lost 1 base, leaving 9 bases of the junction unmatched. Germline V lookup: CDR1 SGHRS, CDR2 YFSETQ. This chain's CDR3 is CASSLNHWREGTGELFF. The CDR3 DNA reads as TGCGCCAGCAGCTTGAATCATTGGCGGGAGGGTACCGGGGAGCTGTTTTTT.